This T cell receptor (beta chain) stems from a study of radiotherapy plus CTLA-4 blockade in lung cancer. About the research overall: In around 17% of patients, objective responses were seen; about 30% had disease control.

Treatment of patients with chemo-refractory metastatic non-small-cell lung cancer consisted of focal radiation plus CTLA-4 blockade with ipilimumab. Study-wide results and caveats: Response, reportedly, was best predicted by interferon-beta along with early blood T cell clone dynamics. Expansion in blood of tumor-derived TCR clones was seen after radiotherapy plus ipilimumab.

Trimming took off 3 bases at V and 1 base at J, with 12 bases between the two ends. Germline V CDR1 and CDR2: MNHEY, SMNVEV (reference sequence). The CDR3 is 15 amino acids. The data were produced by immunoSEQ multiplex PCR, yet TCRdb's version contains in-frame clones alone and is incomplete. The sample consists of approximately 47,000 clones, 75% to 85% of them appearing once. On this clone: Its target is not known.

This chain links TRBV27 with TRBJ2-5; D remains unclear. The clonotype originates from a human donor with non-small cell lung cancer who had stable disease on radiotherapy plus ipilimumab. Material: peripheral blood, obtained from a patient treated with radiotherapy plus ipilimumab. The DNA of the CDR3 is TGTGCCAGCAGTTTTGGGCGACACCGCCAAGAGACCCAGTACTTC. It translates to CASSFGRHRQETQYF.